These T cell receptor beta chains were read from a single sample in a study of blood T cell repertoires in COVID-19. Data came from immunoSEQ multiplex PCR; TCRdb stores just in-frame clones and leaves some out. This table has tens of thousands of clones, about 79% appearing once. Sequenced input: peripheral blood. The receptors were sampled from a human donor in a cohort sampled during active COVID-19. Each CDR3 is given with its conserved first and last residue. The D gene is left open where the match is weak. The listing skips clone size in some rows; elsewhere it reads once, few, many or a size class.

cdr3_length: 14; clone_size: NA; d_call: NA; j_call: TRBJ2-7; v_call: TRBV6-2/TRBV6-3; cdr3_nt: NA; cdr3_aa: CASSSSLGPLEQYF
cdr3_length: 16; clone_size: NA; d_call: NA; j_call: TRBJ2-2; v_call: TRBV11-2; cdr3_nt: TGTGCCAGCAGCTTAGGTACAGGGAAGAACACCGGGGAGCTGTTTTTT; cdr3_aa: CASSLGTGKNTGELFF
cdr3_length: 13; clone_size: once; d_call: NA; j_call: TRBJ2-3; v_call: TRBV6-4; cdr3_nt: TGTGCCAGCAGTGACTCTCCGGGAGATACGCAGTATTTT; cdr3_aa: CASSDSPGDTQYF
cdr3_length: 13; clone_size: NA; d_call: NA; j_call: TRBJ2-5; v_call: TRBV30; cdr3_nt: TGTGCCTGGAGTTTCCAATCGAGGAAGACCCAGTACTTC; cdr3_aa: CAWSFQSRKTQYF
cdr3_length: 17; clone_size: many; d_call: NA; j_call: TRBJ2-6; v_call: TRBV6-1; cdr3_nt: TGTGCCAGCAGTGATTATCCTGGGCCGTCTGGGGCCAACGTCCTGACTTTC; cdr3_aa: CASSDYPGPSGANVLTF
cdr3_length: 16; clone_size: NA; d_call: NA; j_call: TRBJ2-5; v_call: TRBV7-9; cdr3_nt: TGTGCCAGCAGCTTAGAGGGGGTAGCCCGAAAAGAGACCCAGTACTTC; cdr3_aa: CASSLEGVARKETQYF
cdr3_length: 17; clone_size: NA; d_call: TRBD1; j_call: TRBJ1-1; v_call: TRBV27; cdr3_nt: TGTGCCAGCAGTTTTTGGTCAGGGGGCCCCTTGAACACTGAAGCTTTCTTT; cdr3_aa: CASSFWSGGPLNTEAFF
cdr3_length: 15; clone_size: few; d_call: TRBD1; j_call: TRBJ1-3; v_call: TRBV6-5; cdr3_nt: TGTGCCAGCAGTTACTTGACAGGGCCCGGAAACACCATATATTTT; cdr3_aa: CASSYLTGPGNTIYF
cdr3_length: 15; clone_size: NA; d_call: NA; j_call: TRBJ1-5; v_call: TRBV4-3; cdr3_nt: TGCGCCAGCAGCCAAGACGACAGCAGACATCAGCCCCAGCATTTT; cdr3_aa: CASSQDDSRHQPQHF
cdr3_length: 14; clone_size: few; d_call: NA; j_call: TRBJ2-7; v_call: TRBV10-2; cdr3_nt: TGCGCCAGCAGTGGGGGGCAGCGGGGCGACGAGCAGTACTTC; cdr3_aa: CASSGGQRGDEQYF
cdr3_length: 15; clone_size: few; d_call: NA; j_call: TRBJ2-2; v_call: TRBV10-2; cdr3_nt: TGCGCCAGCAGTGATAGGCAGGGCCGGACCGGGGAGCTGTTTTTT; cdr3_aa: CASSDRQGRTGELFF
cdr3_length: 14; clone_size: NA; d_call: NA; j_call: TRBJ2-5; v_call: TRBV4-1; cdr3_nt: TGCGCCAGCAGCCTACCGGACACGAAAGAGACCCAGTACTTC; cdr3_aa: CASSLPDTKETQYF
cdr3_length: 10; clone_size: NA; d_call: NA; j_call: TRBJ1-5; v_call: TRBV7-5; cdr3_nt: TGTGCGGCAGGCCTTGGGCCCCAGCATTTT; cdr3_aa: CAAGLGPQHF
cdr3_length: 15; clone_size: NA; d_call: NA; j_call: TRBJ2-1; v_call: TRBV3-1/TRBV3-2; cdr3_nt: TGTGCCAGCAGCCCCTCGGCGGGGGCACTAAATGAGCAGTTCTTC; cdr3_aa: CASSPSAGALNEQFF
cdr3_length: 14; clone_size: NA; d_call: NA; j_call: TRBJ1-2; v_call: TRBV6-6; cdr3_nt: TGTGCCAGCACTCCAGTTTCCGCTAACTATGGCTACACCTTC; cdr3_aa: CASTPVSANYGYTF
cdr3_length: 18; clone_size: NA; d_call: TRBD2; j_call: TRBJ2-1; v_call: TRBV6-2/TRBV6-3; cdr3_nt: TGTGCCAGCAGTTGGGAAGCGGGAGTAGGGTCCTCCTACAATGAGCAGTTCTTC; cdr3_aa: CASSWEAGVGSSYNEQFF